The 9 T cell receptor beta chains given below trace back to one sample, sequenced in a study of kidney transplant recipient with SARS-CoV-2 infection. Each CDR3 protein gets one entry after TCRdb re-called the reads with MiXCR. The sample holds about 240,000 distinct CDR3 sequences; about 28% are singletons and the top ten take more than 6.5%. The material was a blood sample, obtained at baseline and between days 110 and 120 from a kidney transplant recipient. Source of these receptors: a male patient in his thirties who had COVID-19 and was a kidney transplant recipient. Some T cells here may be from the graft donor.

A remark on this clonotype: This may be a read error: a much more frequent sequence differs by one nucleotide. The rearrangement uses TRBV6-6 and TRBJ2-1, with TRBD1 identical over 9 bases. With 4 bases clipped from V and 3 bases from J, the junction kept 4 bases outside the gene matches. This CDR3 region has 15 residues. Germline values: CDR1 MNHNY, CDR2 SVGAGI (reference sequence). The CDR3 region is CASSSGTGCYNEQFF. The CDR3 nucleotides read TGTGCCAGCAGTTCCGGGACAGGGTGCTACAATGAGCAGTTCTTC.

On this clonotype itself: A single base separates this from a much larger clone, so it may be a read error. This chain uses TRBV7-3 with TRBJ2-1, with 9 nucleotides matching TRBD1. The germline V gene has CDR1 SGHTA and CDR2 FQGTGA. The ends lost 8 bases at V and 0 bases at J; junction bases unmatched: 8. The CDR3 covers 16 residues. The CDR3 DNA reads TGTGCCAGCGGCTCAGGGACAGGGAGCTCCTACAATGAGCAGTTCTTC. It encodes CASGSGTGSSYNEQFF. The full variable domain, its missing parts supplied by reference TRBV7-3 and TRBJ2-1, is GAGVSQTPSNKVTEKGKYVELRCDPISGHTALYWYRQSLGQGPEFLIYFQGTGAADDSGLPNDRFFAVRPEGSVSTLKIQRTERGDSAVYLCASGSGTGSSYNEQFFGPGTRLTVL.

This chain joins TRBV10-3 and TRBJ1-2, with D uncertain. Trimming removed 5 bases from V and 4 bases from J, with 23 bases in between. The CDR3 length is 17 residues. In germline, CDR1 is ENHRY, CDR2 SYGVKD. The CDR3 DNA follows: TGTGCCATCAGTCTTTCTACCTGTAGACGAAAGACCTATGGCTACACCTTC. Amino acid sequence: CAISLSTCRRKTYGYTF.

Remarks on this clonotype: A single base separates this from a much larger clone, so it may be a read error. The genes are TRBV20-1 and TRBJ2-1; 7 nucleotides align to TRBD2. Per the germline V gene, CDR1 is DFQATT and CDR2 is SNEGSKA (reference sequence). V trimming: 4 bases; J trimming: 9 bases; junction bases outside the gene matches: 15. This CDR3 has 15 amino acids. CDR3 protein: CSATPRRRGFSEQFF. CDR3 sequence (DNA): TGCAGTGCTACCCCGAGGAGGCGGGGGTTCAGTGAGCAGTTCTTC.

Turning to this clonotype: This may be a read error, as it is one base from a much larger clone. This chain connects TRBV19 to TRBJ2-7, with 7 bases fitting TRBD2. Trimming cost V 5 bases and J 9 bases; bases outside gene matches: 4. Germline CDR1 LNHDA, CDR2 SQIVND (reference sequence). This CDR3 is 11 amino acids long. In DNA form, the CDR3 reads TGTGCCAGTAGTGAGTGGGGGGGGCAGTACTTC. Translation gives CASSEWGGQYF. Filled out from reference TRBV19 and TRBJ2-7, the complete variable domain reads DGGITQSPKYLFRKEGQNVTLSCEQNLNHDAMYWYRQDPGQGLRLIYYSQIVNDFQKGDIAEGYSVSREKKESFPLTVTSAQKNPTAFYLCASSEWGGQYFGPGTRLTVT.

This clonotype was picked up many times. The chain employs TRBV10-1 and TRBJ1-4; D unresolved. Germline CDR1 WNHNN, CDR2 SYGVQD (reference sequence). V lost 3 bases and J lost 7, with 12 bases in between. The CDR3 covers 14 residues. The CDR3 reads CASSEGYSGEKLFF. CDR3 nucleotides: TGCGCCAGCAGTGAAGGTTATTCCGGTGAAAAACTGTTTTTT.

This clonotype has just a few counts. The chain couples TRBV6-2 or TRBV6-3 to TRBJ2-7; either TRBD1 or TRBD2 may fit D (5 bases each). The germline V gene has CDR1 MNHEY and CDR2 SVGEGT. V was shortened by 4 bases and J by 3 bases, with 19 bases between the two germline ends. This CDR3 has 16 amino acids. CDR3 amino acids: CASSLGTNPTIYEQYF. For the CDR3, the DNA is TGTGCCAGCAGTTTGGGGACCAACCCCACCATCTACGAGCAGTACTTC.

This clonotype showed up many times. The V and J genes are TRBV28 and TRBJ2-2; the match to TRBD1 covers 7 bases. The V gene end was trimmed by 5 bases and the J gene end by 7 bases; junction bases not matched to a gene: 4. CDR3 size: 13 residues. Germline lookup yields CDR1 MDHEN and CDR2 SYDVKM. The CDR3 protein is CASSEGGSGELFF. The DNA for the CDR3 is TGTGCCAGCAGTGAAGGGGGCAGCGGGGAGCTGTTTTTT.

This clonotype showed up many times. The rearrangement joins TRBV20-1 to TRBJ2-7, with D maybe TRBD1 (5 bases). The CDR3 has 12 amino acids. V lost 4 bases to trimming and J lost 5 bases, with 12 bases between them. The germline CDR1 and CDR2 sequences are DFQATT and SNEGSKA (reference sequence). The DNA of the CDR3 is TGCAGTGCTAACCAGGGTCGGCACGAGCAGTACTTC. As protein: CSANQGRHEQYF.